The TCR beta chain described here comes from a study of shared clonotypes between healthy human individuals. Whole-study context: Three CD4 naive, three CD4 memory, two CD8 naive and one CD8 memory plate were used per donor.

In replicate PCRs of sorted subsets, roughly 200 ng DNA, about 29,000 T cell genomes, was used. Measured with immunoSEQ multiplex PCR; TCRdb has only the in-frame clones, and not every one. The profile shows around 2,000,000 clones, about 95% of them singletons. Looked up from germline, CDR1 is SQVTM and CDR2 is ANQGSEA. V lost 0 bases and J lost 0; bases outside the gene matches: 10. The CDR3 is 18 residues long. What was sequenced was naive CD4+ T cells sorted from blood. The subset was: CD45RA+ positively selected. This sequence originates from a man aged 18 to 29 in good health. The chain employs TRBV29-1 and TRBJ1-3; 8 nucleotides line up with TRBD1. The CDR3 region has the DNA TGCAGCGTTGAAGAGTACGGATGGGACAGGTCCTCTGGAAACACCATATATTTT. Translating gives CSVEEYGWDRSSGNTIYF.